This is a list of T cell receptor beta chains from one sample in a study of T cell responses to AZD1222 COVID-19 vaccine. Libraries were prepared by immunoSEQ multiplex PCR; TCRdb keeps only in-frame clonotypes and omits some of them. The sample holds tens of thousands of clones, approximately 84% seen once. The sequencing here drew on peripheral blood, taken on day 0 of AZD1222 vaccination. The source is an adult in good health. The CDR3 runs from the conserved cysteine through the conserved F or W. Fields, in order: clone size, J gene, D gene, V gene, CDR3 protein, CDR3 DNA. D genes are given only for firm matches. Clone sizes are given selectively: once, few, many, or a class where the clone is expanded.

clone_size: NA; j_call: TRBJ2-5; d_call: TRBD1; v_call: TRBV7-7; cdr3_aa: CASSQGDRKEETQYF; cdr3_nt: TGTGCCAGCAGCCAGGGGGACAGAAAAGAAGAGACCCAGTACTTC
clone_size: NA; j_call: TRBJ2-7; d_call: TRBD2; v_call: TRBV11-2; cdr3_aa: CASSGRPPTYEQYF; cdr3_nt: TGTGCCAGCTCCGGGAGGCCGCCTACCTACGAGCAGTACTTC
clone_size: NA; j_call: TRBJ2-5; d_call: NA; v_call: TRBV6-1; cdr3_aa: CASSEGLASETQYF; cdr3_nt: TGTGCCAGCAGTGAAGGCTTAGCTTCGGAGACCCAGTACTTC
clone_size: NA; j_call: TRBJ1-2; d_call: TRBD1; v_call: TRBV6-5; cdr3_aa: CASRGQGNNYGYTF; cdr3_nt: TGTGCCAGCAGGGGACAGGGGAATAACTATGGCTACACCTTC
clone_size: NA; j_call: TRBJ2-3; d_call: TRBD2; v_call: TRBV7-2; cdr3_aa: CASSPRLAGRTDTQYF; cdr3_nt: TGTGCCAGCAGCCCCAGACTAGCGGGAAGGACAGATACGCAGTATTTT
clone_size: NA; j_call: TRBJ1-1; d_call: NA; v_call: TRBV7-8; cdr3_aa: CASSLGLASTEAFF; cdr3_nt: TGTGCCAGCAGCTTAGGCTTAGCGAGCACTGAAGCTTTCTTT
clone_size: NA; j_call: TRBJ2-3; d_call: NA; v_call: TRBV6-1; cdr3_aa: CASRSPAGTQYF; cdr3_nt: TGTGCCAGCAGGTCCCCGGCGGGTACGCAGTATTTT
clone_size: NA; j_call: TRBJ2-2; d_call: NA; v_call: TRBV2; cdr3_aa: CASSEREFVGELFF; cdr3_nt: TGTGCCAGCAGTGAACGCGAGTTCGTCGGGGAGCTGTTTTTT
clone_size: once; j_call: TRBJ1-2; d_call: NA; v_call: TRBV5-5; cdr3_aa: CASVPGGRVDGYTF; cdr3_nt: TGTGCCAGCGTACCCGGGGGGCGCGTCGATGGCTACACCTTC
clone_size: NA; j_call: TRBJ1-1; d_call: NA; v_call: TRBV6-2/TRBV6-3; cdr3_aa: CASSYAQGLGTEAFF; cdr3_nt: TGTGCCAGCAGTTACGCCCAGGGGCTAGGCACTGAAGCTTTCTTT
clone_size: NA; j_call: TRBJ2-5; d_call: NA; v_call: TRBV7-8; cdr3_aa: CASSPGAQETQYF; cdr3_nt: TGTGCCAGCAGCCCCGGGGCCCAAGAGACCCAGTACTTC
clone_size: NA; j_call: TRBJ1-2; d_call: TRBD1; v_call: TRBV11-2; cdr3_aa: CASSSIQGYYGYTF; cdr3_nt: TGTGCCAGCAGCTCAATACAGGGGTACTATGGCTACACCTTC
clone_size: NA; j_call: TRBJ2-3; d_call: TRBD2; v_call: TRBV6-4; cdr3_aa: CASSLLAGGTDTQYF; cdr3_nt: TGTGCCAGCAGTTTGCTAGCGGGGGGCACAGATACGCAGTATTTT
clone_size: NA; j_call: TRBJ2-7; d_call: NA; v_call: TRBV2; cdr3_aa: CASSAGATYEQYF; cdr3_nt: TGTGCCAGCAGCGCCGGGGCAACCTACGAGCAGTACTTC
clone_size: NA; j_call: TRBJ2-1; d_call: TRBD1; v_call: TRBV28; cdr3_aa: CASIQGTGTNSYNEQFF; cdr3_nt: TGTGCCAGCATCCAAGGGACAGGTACCAACTCCTACAATGAGCAGTTCTTC
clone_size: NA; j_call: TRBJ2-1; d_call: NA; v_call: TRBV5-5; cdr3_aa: CASRLGPQAYNEQFF; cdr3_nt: TGTGCCAGCAGACTGGGACCGCAAGCCTACAATGAGCAGTTCTTC
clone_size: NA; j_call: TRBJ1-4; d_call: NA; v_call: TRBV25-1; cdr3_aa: CASSVDRRNEKLFF; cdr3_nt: TGTGCCAGCAGTGTTGACAGGAGAAATGAAAAACTGTTTTTT
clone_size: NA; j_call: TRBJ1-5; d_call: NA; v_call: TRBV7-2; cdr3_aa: CASSLEAGPHQPQHF; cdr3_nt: TGTGCCAGCAGCTTAGAAGCAGGGCCCCATCAGCCCCAGCATTTT
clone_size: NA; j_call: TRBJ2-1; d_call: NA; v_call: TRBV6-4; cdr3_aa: CASSDGFF; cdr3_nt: TGTGCCAGCAGTGACGGGTTCTTC
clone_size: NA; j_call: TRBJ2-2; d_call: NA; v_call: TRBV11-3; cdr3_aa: CASSFAEETGELFF; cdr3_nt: TGTGCCAGCAGCTTTGCCGAGGAAACCGGGGAGCTGTTTTTT
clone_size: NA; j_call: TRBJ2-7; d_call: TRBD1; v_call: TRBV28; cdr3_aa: CASSLRQGAREQYF; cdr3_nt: TGTGCCAGCAGCCTTCGACAGGGGGCTAGGGAGCAGTACTTC
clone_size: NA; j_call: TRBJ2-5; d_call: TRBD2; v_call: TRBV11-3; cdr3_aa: CASSLGTSGSETQYF; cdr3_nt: TGTGCCAGCAGCTTAGGGACTAGCGGGTCAGAGACCCAGTACTTC
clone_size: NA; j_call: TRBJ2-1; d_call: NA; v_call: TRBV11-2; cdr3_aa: CASTQGADYNEQFF; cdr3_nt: TGTGCCAGCACCCAAGGTGCGGACTACAATGAGCAGTTCTTC
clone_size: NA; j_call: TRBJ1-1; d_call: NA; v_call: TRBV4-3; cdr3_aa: CASSQEHGNTEAFF; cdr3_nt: TGCGCCAGCAGCCAAGAACACGGGAACACTGAAGCTTTCTTT
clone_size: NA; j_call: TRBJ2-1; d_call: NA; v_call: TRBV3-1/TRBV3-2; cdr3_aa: CASSQSRRNEQFF; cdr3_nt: TGTGCCAGCAGCCAATCCCGGAGGAATGAGCAGTTCTTC
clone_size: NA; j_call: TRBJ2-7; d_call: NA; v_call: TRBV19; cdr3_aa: CASGDVRQGNYEQYF; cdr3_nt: TGTGCCAGTGGGGACGTGAGGCAGGGAAACTACGAGCAGTACTTC
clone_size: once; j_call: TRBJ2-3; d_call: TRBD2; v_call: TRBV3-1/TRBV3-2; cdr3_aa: CASSQEGTSGTDTQYF; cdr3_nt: TGTGCCAGCAGCCAAGAGGGGACTAGCGGCACAGATACGCAGTATTTT
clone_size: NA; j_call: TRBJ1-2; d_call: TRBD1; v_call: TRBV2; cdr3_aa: CASSRDSYGYTF; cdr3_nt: TGTGCCAGCAGCCGGGACAGCTATGGCTACACCTTC
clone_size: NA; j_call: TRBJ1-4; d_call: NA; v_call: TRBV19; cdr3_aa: CASSINLNEKLFF; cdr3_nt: TGTGCCAGTAGTATTAACCTCAATGAAAAACTGTTTTTT
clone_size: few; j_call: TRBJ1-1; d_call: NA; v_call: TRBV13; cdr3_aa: CASSWDPVDTEAFF; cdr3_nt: TGTGCCAGCAGCTGGGACCCTGTCGACACTGAAGCTTTCTTT
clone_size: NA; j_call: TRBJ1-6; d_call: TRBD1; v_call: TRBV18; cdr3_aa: CASSPPGGWSPLHF; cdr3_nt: TGTGCCAGCTCACCACCAGGGGGCTGGTCACCCCTCCACTTT
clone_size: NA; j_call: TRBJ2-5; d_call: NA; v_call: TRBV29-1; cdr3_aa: CSPPQSGQQETQYF; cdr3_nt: TGCAGCCCGCCCCAATCAGGGCAACAAGAGACCCAGTACTTC
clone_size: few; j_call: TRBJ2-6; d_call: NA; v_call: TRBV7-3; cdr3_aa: CASSYDRTSGANVLTF; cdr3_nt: TGTGCCAGCAGCTACGACAGGACCTCTGGGGCCAACGTCCTGACTTTC
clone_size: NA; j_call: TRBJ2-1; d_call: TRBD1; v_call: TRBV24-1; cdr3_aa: CATSDYRGNNEQFF; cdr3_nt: TGTGCCACCAGTGATTACAGGGGTAACAATGAGCAGTTCTTC
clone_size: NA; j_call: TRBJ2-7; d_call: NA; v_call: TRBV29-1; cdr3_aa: CSVVQSSYEQYF; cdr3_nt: TGCAGCGTTGTACAGAGCTCCTACGAGCAGTACTTC
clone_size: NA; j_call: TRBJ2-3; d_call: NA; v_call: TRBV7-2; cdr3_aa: CASSFSGMGTDTQYF; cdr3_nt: TGTGCCAGCAGCTTTAGCGGTATGGGCACAGATACGCAGTATTTT
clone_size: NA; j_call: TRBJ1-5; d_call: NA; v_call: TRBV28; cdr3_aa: CASSLVSVINQPQHF; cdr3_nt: TGTGCCAGCAGTTTGGTATCGGTGATAAATCAGCCCCAGCATTTT
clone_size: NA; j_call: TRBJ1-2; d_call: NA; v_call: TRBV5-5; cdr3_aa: CASSLGTAGGYTF; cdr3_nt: TGTGCCAGCAGCCTCGGAACAGCTGGAGGCTACACCTTC
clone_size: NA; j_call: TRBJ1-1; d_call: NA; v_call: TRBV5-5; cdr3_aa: CASLRTAEAFF; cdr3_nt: TGTGCCAGCCTAAGGACCGCTGAAGCTTTCTTT
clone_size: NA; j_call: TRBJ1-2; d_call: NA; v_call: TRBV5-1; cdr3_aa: CASSLSGRRSNYGYTF; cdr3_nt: TGCGCCAGCAGCCTATCGGGCAGAAGGAGCAACTATGGCTACACCTTC
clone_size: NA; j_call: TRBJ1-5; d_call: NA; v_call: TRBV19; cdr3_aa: CASRGGRLNQPQHF; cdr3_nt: TGTGCCAGTAGGGGTGGAAGGCTAAATCAGCCCCAGCATTTT
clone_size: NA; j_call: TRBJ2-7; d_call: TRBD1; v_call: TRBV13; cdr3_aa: CASSSPWDRGPSDFYEQYF; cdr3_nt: TGTGCCAGCAGCTCCCCGTGGGACAGGGGACCCTCCGATTTTTACGAGCAGTACTTC
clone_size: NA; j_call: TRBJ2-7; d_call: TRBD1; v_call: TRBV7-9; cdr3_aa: CASSFPGQGYSYEQYF; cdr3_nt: TGTGCCAGCAGCTTTCCCGGACAGGGCTACTCCTACGAGCAGTACTTC
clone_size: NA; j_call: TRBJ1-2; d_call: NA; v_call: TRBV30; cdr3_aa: CAWRTVGYGYTF; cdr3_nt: TGTGCCTGGAGGACAGTAGGCTATGGCTACACCTTC
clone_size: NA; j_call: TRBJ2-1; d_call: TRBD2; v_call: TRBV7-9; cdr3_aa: CATRTTSGGSYNEQFF; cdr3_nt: TGTGCCACTCGCACGACTAGCGGGGGATCCTACAATGAGCAGTTCTTC
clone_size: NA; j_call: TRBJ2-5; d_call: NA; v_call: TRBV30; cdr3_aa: CAWTRGGETQYF; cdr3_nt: TGTGCCTGGACAAGGGGCGGAGAGACCCAGTACTTC
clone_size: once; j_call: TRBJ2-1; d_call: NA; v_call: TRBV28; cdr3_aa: CASSPGGNEQFF; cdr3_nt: TGTGCCAGCAGTCCCGGCGGCAATGAGCAGTTCTTC
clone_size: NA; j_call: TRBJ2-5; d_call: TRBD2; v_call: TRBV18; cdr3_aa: CASSPGLAAQETQYF; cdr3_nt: TGTGCCAGCTCACCCGGACTAGCGGCCCAAGAGACCCAGTACTTC
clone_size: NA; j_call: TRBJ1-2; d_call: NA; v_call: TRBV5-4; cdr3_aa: CASSVTGFGYTF; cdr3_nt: TGTGCCAGCAGCGTTACAGGGTTTGGCTACACCTTC
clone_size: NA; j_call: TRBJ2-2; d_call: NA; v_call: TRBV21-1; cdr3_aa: CASSTGLAYTGELFF; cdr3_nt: TGTGCCAGCAGCACAGGACTAGCGTATACCGGGGAGCTGTTTTTT
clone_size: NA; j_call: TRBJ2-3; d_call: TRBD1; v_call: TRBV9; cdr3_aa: CASSPGQGGILADTQYF; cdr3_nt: TGTGCCAGCAGCCCCGGACAGGGTGGTATCCTGGCAGATACGCAGTATTTT
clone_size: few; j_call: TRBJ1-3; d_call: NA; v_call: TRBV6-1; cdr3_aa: CASSDGISGNTIYF; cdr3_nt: TGTGCCAGCAGTGATGGAATTTCTGGAAACACCATATATTTT
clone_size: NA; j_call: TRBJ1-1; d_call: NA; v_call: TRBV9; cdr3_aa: CASSVEIDGTTEAFF; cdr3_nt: TGTGCCAGCAGCGTAGAGATAGATGGTACCACTGAAGCTTTCTTT